Listed below are T cell receptor beta chains from one sample, sequenced in a study of beta chain features in type 1 diabetes. Generated by immunoSEQ multiplex PCR, the TCRdb table keeps only in-frame clones and is missing some. Of a few hundred thousand clones in the sample, around 9.6% are singletons; the top ten hold about 0.64%. The sample comprised central memory CD4+ T cells from blood. These receptor sequences come from a young man with type 1 diabetes. The CDR3 runs from the conserved cysteine through the conserved F or W. Each record gives: clone size, J gene, D gene, CDR3 length, V gene, CDR3 DNA, CDR3 protein. D genes are given only for firm matches. Only part of the rows carry a size: once, few, many, or a class if the clone is expanded.

size: -
J: TRBJ2-5
D: -
length: 13
V: TRBV27
DNA: TGTGCCAGCTATCCTACAGGGTCAGAGACCCAGTACTTC
CDR3: CASYPTGSETQYF

size: few
J: TRBJ2-3
D: -
length: 16
V: TRBV4-2
DNA: TGTGCCAGCAGCCAAGGCGGGCCCCGGGGCACAGATACGCAGTATTTT
CDR3: CASSQGGPRGTDTQYF

size: once
J: TRBJ2-7
D: -
length: 12
V: TRBV6-1
DNA: TGTGCCAGCAGTGAAAGTCGACACGAGCAGTACTTC
CDR3: CASSESRHEQYF

size: few
J: TRBJ1-5
D: -
length: 14
V: TRBV2
DNA: TGTGCCAGCAGGAAGGGGCTAAGCAATCAGCCCCAGCATTTT
CDR3: CASRKGLSNQPQHF

size: -
J: TRBJ1-2
D: TRBD1
length: 16
V: TRBV18
DNA: TGTGCCAGCTCACCTCAAACCTTAACAGGGGGCTATGGCTACACCTTC
CDR3: CASSPQTLTGGYGYTF

size: -
J: TRBJ2-3
D: -
length: 14
V: TRBV7-9
DNA: TGTGCCAGCAGCTTAAGATTTGGCACAGATACGCAGTATTTT
CDR3: CASSLRFGTDTQYF

size: -
J: TRBJ2-7
D: TRBD2
length: 16
V: TRBV5-6
DNA: TGTGCCAGCAGCCTACGGACTAGCGGGGGTACCTACGAGCAGTACTTC
CDR3: CASSLRTSGGTYEQYF

size: few
J: TRBJ2-7
D: TRBD1
length: 15
V: TRBV10-3
DNA: TGTGCCATCAGTGAGTCAGCGACAGGGCTTGGCGAGCAGTACTTC
CDR3: CAISESATGLGEQYF

size: -
J: TRBJ1-5
D: TRBD1
length: 14
V: TRBV27
DNA: TGTGCCAGCAGTTCACAAGGGGGCCATCAGCCCCAGCATTTT
CDR3: CASSSQGGHQPQHF

size: -
J: TRBJ2-7
D: -
length: 15
V: TRBV4-3
DNA: TGCGCCAGCAGCGATACTTCCATAGGGTCCTACGAGCAGTACTTC
CDR3: CASSDTSIGSYEQYF

size: few
J: TRBJ2-5
D: TRBD2
length: 16
V: TRBV5-4
DNA: TGTGCCAGCAGCTTCACTAGCGGGAGACAGGTGGAGACCCAGTACTTC
CDR3: CASSFTSGRQVETQYF

size: few
J: TRBJ2-5
D: -
length: 15
V: TRBV7-2
DNA: TGTGCCAGCAGCTTCGTCCCGGGACGAACCGAGACCCAGTACTTC
CDR3: CASSFVPGRTETQYF

size: -
J: TRBJ2-1
D: TRBD2
length: 12
V: TRBV2
DNA: TGTGCCAGCAGGGCAACTAGCGCCAGAGAGTTCTTC
CDR3: CASRATSAREFF

size: -
J: TRBJ2-7
D: -
length: 12
V: TRBV7-3
DNA: TGTGCCAGCAGCGGGGACGGCAACCGAGCGTACTTC
CDR3: CASSGDGNRAYF

size: few
J: TRBJ2-7
D: -
length: 15
V: TRBV5-1
DNA: TGCGCCAGCAGCAGGGGGGAGGCTCTCTCCTACGAGCAGTACTTC
CDR3: CASSRGEALSYEQYF

size: -
J: TRBJ2-3
D: TRBD2
length: 16
V: TRBV6-1
DNA: TGTGCCAGCAGTGAGGTAGCGGGAGGGGGCACAGATACGCAGTATTTT
CDR3: CASSEVAGGGTDTQYF

size: -
J: TRBJ2-7
D: -
length: 14
V: TRBV9
DNA: TGTGCCAGCAGCGTAGCGTCGAGCTCCTACGAGCAGTACTTC
CDR3: CASSVASSSYEQYF

size: -
J: TRBJ1-4
D: -
length: 16
V: TRBV15
DNA: TGTGCCACCAGCAGAGAGGGGGACGGCGTCGGGAAAAAACTGTTTTTT
CDR3: CATSREGDGVGKKLFF

size: few
J: TRBJ2-3
D: -
length: 15
V: TRBV28
DNA: TGTGCCAGCAGTTTCAGAGCTAAAGGAGCAGATACGCAGTATTTT
CDR3: CASSFRAKGADTQYF